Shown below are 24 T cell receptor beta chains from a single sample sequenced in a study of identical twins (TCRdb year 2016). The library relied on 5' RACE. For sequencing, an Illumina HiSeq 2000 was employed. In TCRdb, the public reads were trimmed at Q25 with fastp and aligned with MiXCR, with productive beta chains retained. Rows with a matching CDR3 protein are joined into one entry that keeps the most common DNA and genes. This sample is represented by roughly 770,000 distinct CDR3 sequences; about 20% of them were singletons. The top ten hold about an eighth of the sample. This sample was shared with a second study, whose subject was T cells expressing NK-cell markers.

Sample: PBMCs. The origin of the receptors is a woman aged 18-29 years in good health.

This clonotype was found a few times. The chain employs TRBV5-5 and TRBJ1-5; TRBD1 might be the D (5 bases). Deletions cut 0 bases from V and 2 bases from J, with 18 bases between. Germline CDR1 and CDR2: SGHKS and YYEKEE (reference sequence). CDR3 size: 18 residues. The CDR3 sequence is CASSLGNPGSGGNQPQHF. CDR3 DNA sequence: TGTGCCAGCAGCTTGGGAAACCCAGGGAGCGGTGGCAATCAGCCCCAGCATTTT.

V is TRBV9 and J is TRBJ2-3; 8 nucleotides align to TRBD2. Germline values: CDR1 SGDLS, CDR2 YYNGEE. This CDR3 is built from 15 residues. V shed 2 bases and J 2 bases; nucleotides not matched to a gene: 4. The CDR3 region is CASSVSSGITDTQYF. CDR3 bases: TGTGCCAGCAGCGTTAGTAGCGGGATCACAGATACGCAGTATTTT.

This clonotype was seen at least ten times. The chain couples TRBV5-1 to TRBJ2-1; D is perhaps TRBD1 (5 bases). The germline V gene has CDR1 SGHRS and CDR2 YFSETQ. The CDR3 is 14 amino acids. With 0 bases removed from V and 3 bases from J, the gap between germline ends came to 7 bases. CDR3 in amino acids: CASSLGQGYNEQFF. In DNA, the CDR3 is TGCGCCAGCAGCTTGGGGCAGGGCTACAATGAGCAGTTCTTC.

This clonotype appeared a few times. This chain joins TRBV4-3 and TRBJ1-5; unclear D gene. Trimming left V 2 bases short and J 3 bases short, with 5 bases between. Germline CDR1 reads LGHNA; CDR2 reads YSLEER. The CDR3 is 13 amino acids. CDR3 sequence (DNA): TGCGCCAGCAGCCAATATATCAATCAGCCCCAGCATTTT. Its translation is CASSQYINQPQHF.

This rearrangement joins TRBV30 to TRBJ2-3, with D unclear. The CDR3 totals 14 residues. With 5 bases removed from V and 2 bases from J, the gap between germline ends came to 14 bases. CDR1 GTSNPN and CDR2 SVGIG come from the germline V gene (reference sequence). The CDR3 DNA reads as TGTGCCTGGGGAGACGGCGGTCACACAGATACGCAGTATTTT. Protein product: CAWGDGGHTDTQYF.

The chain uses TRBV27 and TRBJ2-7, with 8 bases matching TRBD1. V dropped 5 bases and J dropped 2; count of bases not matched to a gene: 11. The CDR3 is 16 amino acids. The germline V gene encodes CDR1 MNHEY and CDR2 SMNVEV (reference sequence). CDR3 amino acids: CASSLGGGQDAYEQYF. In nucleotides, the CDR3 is TGTGCCAGCAGTCTAGGAGGGGGACAGGACGCCTACGAGCAGTACTTC.

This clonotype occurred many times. CDR3 coding DNA: TGCAGTGCTAGTGGCAGCTCTGGACAGGGGATCTACACCTTC. Protein sequence: CSASGSSGQGIYTF. The rearrangement joins TRBV20-1 to TRBJ1-2; 9 nucleotides line up with TRBD1. The CDR3 has 14 amino acids. V lost 3 bases, J lost 10 bases, and 12 bases stayed unmatched. Looked up from germline, CDR1 is DFQATT and CDR2 is SNEGSKA (reference sequence).

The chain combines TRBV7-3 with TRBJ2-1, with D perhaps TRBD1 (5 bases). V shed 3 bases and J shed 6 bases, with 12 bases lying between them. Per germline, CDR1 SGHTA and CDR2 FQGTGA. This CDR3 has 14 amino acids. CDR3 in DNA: TGTGCCAGCAGCTTTGCCAGGGCTAGCAATGAGCAGTTCTTC. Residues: CASSFARASNEQFF. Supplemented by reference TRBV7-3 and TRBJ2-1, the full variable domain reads GAGVSQTPSNKVTEKGKYVELRCDPISGHTALYWYRQSLGQGPEFLIYFQGTGAADDSGLPNDRFFAVRPEGSVSTLKIQRTERGDSAVYLCASSFARASNEQFFGPGTRLTVL.

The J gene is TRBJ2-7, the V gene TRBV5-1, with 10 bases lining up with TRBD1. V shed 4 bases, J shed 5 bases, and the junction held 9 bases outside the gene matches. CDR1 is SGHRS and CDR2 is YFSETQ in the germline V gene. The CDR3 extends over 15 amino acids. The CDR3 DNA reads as TGCGCCAGCAGCCACGAGGACAGGGGGGTGGACGAGCAGTACTTC. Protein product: CASSHEDRGVDEQYF.

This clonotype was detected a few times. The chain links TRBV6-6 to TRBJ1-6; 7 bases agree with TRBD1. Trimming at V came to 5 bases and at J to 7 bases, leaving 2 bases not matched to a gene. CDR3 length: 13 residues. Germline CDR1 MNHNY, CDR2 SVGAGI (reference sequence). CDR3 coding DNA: TGTGCCAGCAGTCAGGGACAGAATTCACCCCTCCACTTT. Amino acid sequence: CASSQGQNSPLHF.

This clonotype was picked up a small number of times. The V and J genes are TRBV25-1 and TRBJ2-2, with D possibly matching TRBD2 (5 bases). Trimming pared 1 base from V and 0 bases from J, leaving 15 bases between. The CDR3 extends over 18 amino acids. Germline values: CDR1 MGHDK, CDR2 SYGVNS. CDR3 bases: TGTGCCAGCAGTGAATCCCAGCGGAGAGCAACGAACACCGGGGAGCTGTTTTTT. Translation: CASSESQRRATNTGELFF.

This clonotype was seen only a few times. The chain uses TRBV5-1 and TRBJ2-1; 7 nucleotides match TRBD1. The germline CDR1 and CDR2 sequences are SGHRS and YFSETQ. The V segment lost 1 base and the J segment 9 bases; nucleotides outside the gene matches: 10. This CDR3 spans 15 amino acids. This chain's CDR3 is CASSLPTGEWTEQFF. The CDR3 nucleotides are TGCGCCAGCAGCTTGCCCACAGGGGAGTGGACTGAGCAGTTCTTC. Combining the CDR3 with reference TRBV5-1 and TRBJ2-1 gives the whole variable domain KAGVTQTPRYLIKTRGQQVTLSCSPISGHRSVSWYQQTPGQGLQFLFEYFSETQRNKGNFPGRFSGRQFSNSRSEMNVSTLELGDSALYLCASSLPTGEWTEQFFGPGTRLTVL.

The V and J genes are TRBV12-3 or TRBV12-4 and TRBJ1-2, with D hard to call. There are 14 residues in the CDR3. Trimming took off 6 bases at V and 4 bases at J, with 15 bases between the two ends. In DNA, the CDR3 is TGTGCCAGCAGCACGATACCAGGACCCTATGGCTACACCTTC. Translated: CASSTIPGPYGYTF.

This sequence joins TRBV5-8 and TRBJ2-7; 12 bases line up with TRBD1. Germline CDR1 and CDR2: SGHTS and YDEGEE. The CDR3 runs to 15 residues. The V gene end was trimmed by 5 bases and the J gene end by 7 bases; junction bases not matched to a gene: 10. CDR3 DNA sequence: TGTGCCAGCAGGTACCTGGGACAGGGGGCGCGGGAGCAGTACTTC. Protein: CASRYLGQGAREQYF.

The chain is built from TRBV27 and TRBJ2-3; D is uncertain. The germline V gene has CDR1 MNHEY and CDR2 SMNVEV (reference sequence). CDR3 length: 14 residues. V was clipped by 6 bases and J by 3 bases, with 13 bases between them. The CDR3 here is CASSLTIGTDTQYF. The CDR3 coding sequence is TGTGCCAGCAGCCTGACAATAGGGACAGATACGCAGTATTTT.

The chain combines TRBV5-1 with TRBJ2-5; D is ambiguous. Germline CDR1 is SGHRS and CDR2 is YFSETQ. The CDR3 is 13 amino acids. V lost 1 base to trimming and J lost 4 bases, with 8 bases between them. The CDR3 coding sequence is TGCGCCAGCAGCTTGAGGCCTGGAGAGACCCAGTACTTC. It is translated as CASSLRPGETQYF.

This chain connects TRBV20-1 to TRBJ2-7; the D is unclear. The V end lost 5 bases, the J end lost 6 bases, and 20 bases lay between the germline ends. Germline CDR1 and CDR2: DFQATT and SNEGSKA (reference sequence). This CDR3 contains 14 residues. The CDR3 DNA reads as TGCAGTGCTTCTTGGAAAGGGTATAGTGGCGAGCAGTACTTC. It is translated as CSASWKGYSGEQYF.

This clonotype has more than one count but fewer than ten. CDR3 sequence (DNA): TGTGCCAGCAGCGTCCCTATAGCGGGAGAGCAGTTCTTC. It codes for CASSVPIAGEQFF. The V and J genes are TRBV9 and TRBJ2-1, with 8 nucleotides matching TRBD2. V gave up 2 bases and J gave up 10 bases; unmatched junction bases: 5. The CDR3 loop spans 13 amino acids. Looked up from germline, CDR1 is SGDLS and CDR2 is YYNGEE.

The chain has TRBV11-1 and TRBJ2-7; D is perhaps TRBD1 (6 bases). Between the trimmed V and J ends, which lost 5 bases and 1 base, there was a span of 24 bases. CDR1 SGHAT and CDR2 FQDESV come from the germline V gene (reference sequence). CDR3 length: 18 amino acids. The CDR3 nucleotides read TGTGCCAGCAGCGCCGGGACACCGGGTAGAGGCGGGTCCTACGAGCAGTACTTC. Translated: CASSAGTPGRGGSYEQYF. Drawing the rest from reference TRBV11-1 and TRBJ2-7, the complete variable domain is EAEVAQSPRYKITEKSQAVAFWCDPISGHATLYWYRQILGQGPELLVQFQDESVVDDSQLPKDRFSAERLKGVDSTLKIQPAELGDSAMYLCASSAGTPGRGGSYEQYFGPGTRLTVT.

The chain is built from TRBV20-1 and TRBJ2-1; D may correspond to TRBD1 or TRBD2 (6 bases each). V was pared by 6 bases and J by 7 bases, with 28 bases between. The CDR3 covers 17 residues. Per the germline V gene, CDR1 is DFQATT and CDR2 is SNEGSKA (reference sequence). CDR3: CSAPPGGQPFPINEQFF. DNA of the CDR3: TGCAGTGCCCCCCCCGGGGGACAACCCTTCCCGATTAATGAGCAGTTCTTC.

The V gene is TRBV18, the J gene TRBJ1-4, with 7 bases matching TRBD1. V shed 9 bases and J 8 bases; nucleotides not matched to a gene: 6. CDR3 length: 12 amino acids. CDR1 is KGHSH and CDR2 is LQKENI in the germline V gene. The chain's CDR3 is CASGGTAEKLFF. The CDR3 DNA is TGTGCCAGTGGCGGGACAGCAGAAAAACTGTTTTTT.

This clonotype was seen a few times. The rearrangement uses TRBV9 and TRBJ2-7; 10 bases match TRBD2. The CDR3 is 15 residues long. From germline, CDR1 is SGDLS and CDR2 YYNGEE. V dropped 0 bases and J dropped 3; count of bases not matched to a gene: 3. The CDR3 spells CASSVGAGGFYEQYF. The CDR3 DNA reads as TGTGCCAGCAGCGTAGGAGCGGGAGGGTTCTACGAGCAGTACTTC.

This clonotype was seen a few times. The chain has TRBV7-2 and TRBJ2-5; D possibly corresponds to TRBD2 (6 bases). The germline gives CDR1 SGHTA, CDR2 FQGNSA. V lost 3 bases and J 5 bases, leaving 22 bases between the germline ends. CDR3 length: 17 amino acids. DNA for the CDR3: TGTGCCAGCAGCTTCGGTCTCGTTAGCGGCCTTGGGGAGACCCAGTACTTC. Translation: CASSFGLVSGLGETQYF.

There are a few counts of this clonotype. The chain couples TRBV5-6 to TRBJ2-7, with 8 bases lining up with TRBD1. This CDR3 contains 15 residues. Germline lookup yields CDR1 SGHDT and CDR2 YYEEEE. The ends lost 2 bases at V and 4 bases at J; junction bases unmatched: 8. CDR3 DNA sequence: TGTGCCAGCAGCTTTCTAGGACAGGGCTTATACGAGCAGTACTTC. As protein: CASSFLGQGLYEQYF. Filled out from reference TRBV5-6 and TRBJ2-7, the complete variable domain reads DAGVTQSPTHLIKTRGQQVTLRCSPKSGHDTVSWYQQALGQGPQFIFQYYEEEERQRGNFPDRFSGHQFPNYSSELNVNALLLGDSALYLCASSFLGQGLYEQYFGPGTRLTVT.